The 20 T cell receptor beta chains listed next were all sequenced from one sample in a study of tissue T cells after allogeneic stem cell transplantation. Clones were read by immunoSEQ multiplex PCR, and TCRdb kept only the in-frame ones, dropping some. The data contain some 7,900 clones, around 80% of them singletons. Here the sequenced sample was skin, taken at autopsy. The receptor set was obtained from a male patient at least 60 years old with steroid-refractory graft-versus-host disease after an allogeneic stem cell transplant. A share of the T cells may be of graft donor origin.

The rearrangement links TRBV9 to TRBJ2-5; tentatively, D is TRBD2 (7 bases). Germline lookup yields CDR1 SGDLS and CDR2 YYNGEE. The CDR3 covers 14 residues. With 5 bases removed from V and 0 bases from J, the gap between germline ends came to 11 bases. The CDR3 DNA follows: TGTGCCAGCAGTGGAGGGGGGGACCAAGAGACCCAGTACTTC. It codes for CASSGGGDQETQYF.

This clone was observed a few times. The V and J genes are TRBV10-1 and TRBJ2-3; D gene unclear. Trimming took 3 bases from V and 3 from J, leaving 10 bases between them. Looked up from germline, CDR1 is WNHNN and CDR2 is SYGVQD (reference sequence). The length of the CDR3 is 14 residues. DNA for the CDR3: TGCGCCAGCAGTGAAAGGTTTACGACAGATACGCAGTATTTT. Amino acids: CASSERFTTDTQYF.

The chain is built from TRBV24-1 and TRBJ2-3; D is ambiguous. The CDR3 sequence is 13 residues long. Trimming cost V 10 bases and J 6 bases, with 16 bases left between them. CDR1 is KGHDR and CDR2 is SFDVKD in the germline V gene. The chain's CDR3 is CATNHVGSDTQYF. The CDR3 nucleotides read TGTGCCACAAATCATGTGGGAAGTGATACGCAGTATTTT.

This clone was observed a single time. CDR3 DNA sequence: TGTGCCTGGAGTGTAGGGAGCGGGGGTAATGAGCAGTTCTTC. As protein: CAWSVGSGGNEQFF. The V and J genes are TRBV30 and TRBJ2-1, with 8 nucleotides matching TRBD2. The CDR3 is 14 amino acids. Germline-derived CDR1 and CDR2 are GTSNPN and SVGIG (reference sequence). Trimming cost V 0 bases and J 7 bases; bases outside gene matches: 5.

The chain couples TRBV9 to TRBJ1-2; tentative D call: TRBD1 (5 bases). This CDR3 is built from 14 residues. V shed 3 bases and J shed 4 bases, with 13 bases lying between them. Germline V CDR1 and CDR2: SGDLS, YYNGEE. The CDR3 sequence: CASSADSVAYGYTF. The CDR3 bases are TGTGCCAGCAGCGCCGACAGCGTTGCCTATGGCTACACCTTC.

The rearrangement joins TRBV13 to TRBJ2-1; tentatively, D is TRBD1 (5 bases). Germline V lookup: CDR1 PRHDT, CDR2 FYEKMQ (reference sequence). There are 15 residues in the CDR3. The ends were cut back, 4 bases at V and 5 bases at J, with 15 bases in the middle. CDR3 nucleotide sequence: TGTGCCAGCAGCTCCATTACCCGACAGCACAATGAGCAGTTCTTC. Protein: CASSSITRQHNEQFF.

The V gene is TRBV9, the J gene TRBJ1-3; no firm D call. V dropped 2 bases and J dropped 7 bases, with 31 bases sitting between them. The CDR3 runs to 20 residues. Germline V gene lookup returns CDR1 SGDLS and CDR2 YYNGEE. CDR3 DNA sequence: TGTGCCAGCAGCGTCGGTGAAGTGGGATGGCTAGCGTATGGGAGCAACACCATATATTTT. Amino acids: CASSVGEVGWLAYGSNTIYF. Drawing the rest from reference TRBV9 and TRBJ1-3, the complete variable domain is DSGVTQTPKHLITATGQRVTLRCSPRSGDLSVYWYQQSLDQGLQFLIQYYNGEERAKGNILERFSAQQFPDLHSELNLSSLELGDSALYFCASSVGEVGWLAYGSNTIYFGEGSWLTVV.

The chain recombines TRBV3-1 (or the pseudogene TRBV3-2) with TRBJ2-2; 10 bases match TRBD1. The V segment lost 4 bases and the J segment 5 bases; nucleotides outside the gene matches: 7. This CDR3 comprises 16 residues. Germline V CDR1 and CDR2: LGHDT, YNNKEL (reference sequence). CDR3 DNA: TGTGCCAGCAGCCCAGGCGGGACAGGGGCGACCGGGGAGCTGTTTTTT. It yields the protein CASSPGGTGATGELFF.

The chain joins TRBV11-2 to TRBJ2-3; D unresolved. This CDR3 region has 15 residues. Between the trimmed V and J ends, which lost 3 bases and 2 bases, there was a span of 12 bases. Germline V gives CDR1 SGHAT, CDR2 FQNNGV. The CDR3 DNA reads TGTGCCAGCAGCTTCGTTTCCACCACCACAGATACGCAGTATTTT. Translated: CASSFVSTTTDTQYF.

Only a few counts were recorded for this clone. The chain recombines TRBV6-5 with TRBJ2-2; tentatively, D is TRBD1 (6 bases). Germline V gives CDR1 MNHEY, CDR2 SVGAGI. The CDR3 loop spans 14 amino acids. Trimming stripped 6 bases from V and 2 bases from J, with 10 bases between. The CDR3: CASSPGHNTGELFF. The CDR3 region has the DNA TGTGCCAGCAGCCCGGGACATAACACCGGGGAGCTGTTTTTT.

In this sample, this clone turned up a few times. The rearrangement joins TRBV5-1 to TRBJ2-2, with TRBD1 matching over 9 bases. Unmatched junction bases numbered 9, after V lost 3 bases and J lost 6 bases. CDR1 is SGHRS and CDR2 is YFSETQ in the germline V gene. There are 16 residues in the CDR3. CDR3 sequence: CASSWQTGGNPGELFF. The CDR3 nucleotides read TGCGCCAGCAGCTGGCAGACAGGGGGAAATCCCGGGGAGCTGTTTTTT.

The J gene is TRBJ2-1, the V gene TRBV7-9, with 7 bases fitting TRBD1. Per germline, CDR1 SEHNR and CDR2 FQNEAQ (reference sequence). The CDR3 is 12 residues long. V shed 7 bases, J shed 6 bases, and the junction held 3 bases outside the gene matches. The CDR3 region has the DNA TGTGCCAGCATAGACAGGGTCAATGAGCAGTTCTTC. This sequence encodes CASIDRVNEQFF.

The rearrangement uses TRBV3-1 (or the pseudogene TRBV3-2) and TRBJ2-3, with 12 bases fitting TRBD2. J gave up 1 base and V 1 base, and 0 bases lay outside the gene matches. Germline CDR1 reads LGHDT; CDR2 reads YNNKEL (reference sequence). The CDR3 has 16 residues. CDR3 loop: CASSQGLAGGTDTQYF. The CDR3 DNA follows: TGTGCCAGCAGCCAAGGACTAGCGGGGGGCACAGATACGCAGTATTTT.

CDR3 sequence (DNA): TGTGCCAGCAGGGACTTGGGACAGCACTCCTACGAGCAGTACTTC. It translates to CASRDLGQHSYEQYF. The chain employs TRBV2 and TRBJ2-7; TRBD1 aligns across 7 bases. Germline assignment: CDR1 SNHLY and CDR2 FYNNEI. This CDR3 has 15 residues. The ends lost 6 bases at V and 0 bases at J; junction bases unmatched: 8.

This chain uses TRBV11-3 with TRBJ2-7, with D uncertain. CDR1 is SGHNT and CDR2 is YENEEA in the germline V gene. The CDR3 is 12 residues long. V was shortened by 4 bases and J by 3 bases, with 7 bases between the two germline ends. The CDR3 bases are TGTGCCAGCAGCTCGGAGCGCTACGAGCAGTACTTC. The encoded protein is CASSSERYEQYF. Supplemented by reference TRBV11-3 and TRBJ2-7, the full variable domain reads EAGVVQSPRYKIIEKKQPVAFWCNPISGHNTLYWYLQNLGQGPELLIRYENEEAVDDSQLPKDRFSAERLKGVDSTLKIQPAELGDSAVYLCASSSERYEQYFGPGTRLTVT.

The chain joins TRBV11-1 to TRBJ2-5, with 9 nucleotides matching TRBD2. The CDR3 runs to 15 residues. Looked up from germline, CDR1 is SGHAT and CDR2 is FQDESV (reference sequence). V lost 1 base to trimming and J lost 3 bases; unmatched junction nucleotides: 3. CDR3 DNA sequence: TGTGCCAGCAGCTTAGAGGCTAGCGGGGAAGAGACCCAGTACTTC. This encodes CASSLEASGEETQYF. Drawing the rest from reference TRBV11-1 and TRBJ2-5, the complete variable domain is EAEVAQSPRYKITEKSQAVAFWCDPISGHATLYWYRQILGQGPELLVQFQDESVVDDSQLPKDRFSAERLKGVDSTLKIQPAELGDSAMYLCASSLEASGEETQYFGPGTRLLVL.

The V call is TRBV28, the J call TRBJ1-2; D might be TRBD1 (6 bases). V lost 6 bases to trimming and J lost 5 bases, with 16 bases between them. From germline, CDR1 is MDHEN and CDR2 SYDVKM. The CDR3 contains 14 residues. The CDR3 here is CASRQTGLGYGYTF. The CDR3 DNA reads TGTGCCAGCAGACAAACAGGGTTAGGGTATGGCTACACCTTC.

The CDR3 region is CASSLSRDRVEQFF. The CDR3 nucleotides read TGTGCCAGCAGCTTAAGCCGGGACAGGGTTGAGCAGTTCTTC. The genes are TRBV13 and TRBJ2-1; 9 bases fit TRBD1. The V and J ends lost 2 bases and 9 bases, in that order; junction bases with no gene match: 5. This CDR3 spans 14 amino acids. Germline lookup yields CDR1 PRHDT and CDR2 FYEKMQ (reference sequence).

V usage is TRBV28 and J usage is TRBJ1-4; 7 nucleotides line up with TRBD1. V lost 5 bases, J lost 4 bases, and 7 bases stayed unmatched. The V gene's germline CDR1 is MDHEN and CDR2 SYDVKM. The CDR3 is made up of 15 amino acids. CDR3 coding DNA: TGTGCCAGCAGTCCCACAGGGGCGATTAATGAAAAACTGTTTTTT. Its translation: CASSPTGAINEKLFF.

This clone was seen more than once but under ten times. The J gene is TRBJ1-1, the V gene TRBV28; D is ambiguous. The ends were cut back, 3 bases at V and 4 bases at J, with 9 bases in the middle. The V gene's germline CDR1 is MDHEN and CDR2 SYDVKM. The CDR3 is made up of 13 amino acids. CDR3: CASSFRYPTEAFF. The CDR3 nucleotides are TGTGCCAGCAGTTTCCGCTACCCCACTGAAGCTTTCTTT.